This TCR beta chain is from a study of blood T cell repertoires in COVID-19. Study summary: From T cells, B-cell-depleted T cells, or PBMCs came the material, which was cDNA or gDNA.

The CDR3 extends over 15 amino acids. Germline CDR1 KGHSH, CDR2 LQKENI. Deletions cut 1 base from V and 5 bases from J, with 12 bases between. Authors' analysis steps: Estimation of nucleated cell counts relied on the amplification of reference gene primers. TCRdb's table, derived via immunoSEQ multiplex PCR, lists solely in-frame clones and lacks some. V and J calls and clone size are those listed in that table; D and trimming were worked out from the DNA. The sample holds about 250,000 clones; approximately 90% are singletons and the top ten take under 4%. This clone was recorded only once. The V and J genes are TRBV18 and TRBJ2-1, with D possibly TRBD2 on 6 matching bases. Sequencing used peripheral blood. The sequence came from a man aged 18 to 30 with active or convalescent COVID-19. The CDR3 region is CASSPQGTGHNEQFF. CDR3 DNA sequence: TGTGCCAGCTCACCACAGGGGACTGGCCACAATGAGCAGTTCTTC.